This T cell receptor beta chain appears in the sequencing data of a study of early T cells in non-severe SARS-CoV-2 infection. The overall study: Bulk RNA taken from unsorted whole blood was sequenced, leaving chains unpaired. Whole-study findings and limits: Private and CD4 specificities were missed by VDJdb matching, skewed to anti-spike CD8.

Researchers tagged individual cDNA molecules with unique molecular identifiers. TCRdb processed the 5' RACE reads anew with MiXCR; each CDR3 protein has one entry. The repertoire holds 20,000 to 25,000 distinct CDR3 sequences, with 4.5% to 6% as singletons. Germline loops: CDR1 LGHNA, CDR2 YNFKEQ. The CDR3 is 16 amino acids. The trim removed 0 bases at V and 4 bases at J, leaving 3 bases unmatched. This clonotype has a count of ten or more. Its antigen is still unknown. Sequencing was performed on whole blood. The V call is TRBV4-2, the J call TRBJ1-5, with 10 bases that match TRBD1. This clonotype was obtained from an adult who was a healthcare worker with PCR-confirmed SARS-CoV-2 infection or an uninfected control (not recorded which). The CDR3 reads CASSQDRDRGNQPQHF. The CDR3 nucleotides are TGTGCCAGCAGCCAAGACCGGGACAGGGGAAATCAGCCCCAGCATTTT.